This is a list of T cell receptor beta chains from one sample in a study of T-cell memory formation after mild COVID-19. A single record per CDR3 protein comes from TCRdb applying MiXCR to the 5' RACE reads. Seen here are more than 450,000 distinct CDR3 sequences, under 20% observed once, and the top ten hold more than 10%. Sequenced material: PBMCs or a T cell subset sorted from them (not recorded which). The receptors were gathered from an adult woman who had mild COVID-19 (a few samples of this study predate the infection). Cell type and time point are not known. Each CDR3 is given with its conserved first and last residue. D genes are given only for firm matches. Only part of the rows carry a size: once, few, many, or a class if the clone is expanded.

V	J	D	size	CDR3	DNA
TRBV5-1	TRBJ2-7	-	few	CASSPRTPNYEQYF	TGCGCCAGCAGCCCTCGGACTCCGAACTACGAGCAGTACTTC
TRBV12-3/TRBV12-4	TRBJ1-1	TRBD1	-	CASSQSRQGTEAFF	TGTGCCAGCAGTCAATCCCGACAGGGGACTGAAGCTTTCTTT
TRBV5-1	TRBJ2-1	TRBD2	-	CASSLILAGNEQFF	TGCGCCAGCAGCTTGATCCTAGCGGGCAATGAGCAGTTCTTC
TRBV6-5	TRBJ2-5	TRBD1	-	CASSYSRPPGQGAQETQYF	TGTGCCAGCAGTTACTCCAGGCCTCCGGGACAGGGGGCCCAAGAGACCCAGTACTTC
TRBV11-3	TRBJ2-5	-	few	CASSPLRGETQYF	TGTGCCAGCAGCCCACTGAGGGGAGAGACCCAGTACTTC
TRBV20-1	TRBJ1-2	TRBD1	-	CSAADPGGYYGYTF	TGCAGTGCCGCTGATCCAGGGGGCTACTATGGCTACACCTTC
TRBV7-8	TRBJ2-7	-	many	CASSWVRTRGYEQYF	TGTGCCAGCAGCTGGGTTCGAACCCGGGGTTACGAGCAGTACTTC
TRBV6-5	TRBJ1-1	-	-	CASSQTGTPNTEAFF	TGTGCCAGCAGTCAAACCGGGACACCCAACACTGAAGCTTTCTTT
TRBV7-9	TRBJ1-1	-	many	CASSLAGHTEAFF	TGTGCCAGCAGCTTAGCAGGACACACTGAAGCTTTCTTT
TRBV5-1	TRBJ2-3	-	few	CASSRPGAWADTQYF	TGCGCCAGCAGCCGACCCGGAGCGTGGGCAGATACGCAGTATTTT
TRBV7-2	TRBJ2-3	TRBD2	few	CASRRAGGKDTQYF	TGTGCCAGCAGGCGGGCGGGGGGCAAAGATACGCAGTATTTT
TRBV29-1	TRBJ1-2	-	-	CSVGDYTF	TGCAGCGTTGGTGACTACACCTTC
TRBV3-1	TRBJ1-2	TRBD1	-	CASSLTGTGAGYTF	TGTGCCAGCAGTCTTACCGGGACAGGGGCTGGCTACACCTTC
TRBV12-3/TRBV12-4	TRBJ1-5	-	-	CASSLAGGPTFSNQPQHF	TGTGCCAGCAGTTTGGCGGGGGGCCCTACCTTTAGCAATCAGCCCCAGCATTTT
TRBV7-2	TRBJ2-4	-	-	CASSFGILAKNIQYF	TGTGCCAGCAGCTTCGGTATCCTAGCCAAAAACATTCAGTACTTC
TRBV20-1	TRBJ1-1	-	few	CSANDVRGTNTEAFF	TGCAGTGCTAATGACGTAAGGGGAACTAACACTGAAGCTTTCTTT
TRBV12-3/TRBV12-4	TRBJ2-7	-	-	CASSSSRGEQYF	TGTGCCAGCAGTTCCAGCAGGGGCGAGCAGTACTTC
TRBV9	TRBJ2-7	-	few	CASSVELGRSYEQYF	TGTGCCAGCAGCGTGGAACTCGGCAGATCCTACGAGCAGTACTTC
TRBV14	TRBJ2-7	-	few	CASSRRGGDEQYF	TGTGCCAGCAGCCGCAGGGGGGGGGACGAGCAGTACTTC
TRBV5-4	TRBJ2-3	-	-	CASRPGWGGPDTQYF	TGTGCCAGCAGGCCGGGGTGGGGAGGTCCAGATACGCAGTATTTT
TRBV3-1	TRBJ2-1	-	-	CASSSLLGNEQFF	TGTGCCAGCAGCTCGCTCCTGGGGAATGAGCAGTTCTTC
TRBV25-1	TRBJ2-5	-	-	CASSEIPGVETQYF	TGTGCCAGCAGTGAAATTCCGGGAGTGGAGACCCAGTACTTC
TRBV7-3	TRBJ2-5	TRBD2	few	CASSLGRVAGARETQYF	TGTGCCAGCAGCTTGGGTCGGGTAGCGGGGGCACGAGAGACCCAGTACTTC
TRBV6-2/TRBV6-3	TRBJ2-1	TRBD2	-	CASRGWNSTGGMGDEQFF	TGTGCCAGCAGAGGGTGGAACTCGACGGGAGGGATGGGCGATGAGCAGTTCTTC
TRBV18	TRBJ1-5	-	many	CASSPGYSNQPQHF	TGTGCCAGCTCACCGGGCTATAGCAATCAGCCCCAGCATTTT
TRBV2	TRBJ2-3	-	few	CASREELPDITDTQYF	TGTGCCAGCCGCGAGGAGCTACCCGACATCACAGATACGCAGTATTTT
TRBV7-2	TRBJ1-4	-	few	CASSFQPPASRDEKLFF	TGTGCCAGCAGCTTCCAACCCCCGGCCAGCAGAGATGAAAAACTGTTTTTT
TRBV6-1	TRBJ1-6	TRBD1	-	CASCDLWDSSYNSPLHF	TGTGCCAGCTGTGACCTTTGGGACAGCTCCTATAATTCACCCCTCCACTTT
TRBV18	TRBJ1-1	TRBD1	-	CASSPRTGPEAFF	TGTGCCAGCTCACCACGGACAGGGCCGGAAGCTTTCTTT
TRBV24-1	TRBJ2-2	-	few	CATSPPGRELFF	TGTGCCACCAGTCCTCCAGGGAGGGAGCTGTTTTTT
TRBV15	TRBJ2-5	-	-	CATSRALGTQYF	TGTGCCACCAGCAGGGCCCTGGGGACCCAGTACTTC